The present TCR beta chain was sequenced within a study of blood T cell repertoires in COVID-19. Germline V lookup: CDR1 MNHNS, CDR2 SASEGT. Trimming shortened V by 3 bases and J by 1 base, and 10 bases separated the two germline ends. CDR3 length equals 15 residues. Libraries were prepared by immunoSEQ multiplex PCR; TCRdb keeps only in-frame clonotypes and omits some of them. This table has about 100,000 clones, 80% to 90% appearing once. The chain combines TRBV6-1 with TRBJ1-5, with a possible D match to TRBD1 (5 bases). The sequenced sample was peripheral blood. The origin of this receptor is a human donor in a cohort sampled during active COVID-19. Here the CDR3 reads CASSDFGGSNQPQHF. Written as DNA, the CDR3 is TGTGCCAGCAGTGATTTCGGGGGAAGCAATCAGCCCCAGCATTTT.